Listed below are T cell receptor beta chains from one sample, sequenced in a study of tumor-infiltrating lymphocytes in primary liver carcinoma. A single record per CDR3 protein comes from TCRdb applying MiXCR to the multiplex PCR reads. The repertoire holds about 92,000 distinct CDR3 sequences, with 55% to 75% as singletons. The sample consisted of tumor-adjacent normal liver tissue. The receptors were gathered from a man aged 35-49 years with primary liver carcinoma and hepatitis B virus infection. Both conserved end residues are part of each CDR3. Each record gives: V gene, clone size, D gene, J gene, CDR3 protein, CDR3 DNA. The D gene is left open where the match is weak. Size tells how often a clone was seen (once, few, many) or the class of an expanded clone, and some rows leave it out.

TRBV11-1	NA	TRBD1	TRBJ2-7	CTSSVNRGDHEQYF	TGTACCAGCAGTGTGAACAGGGGAGACCACGAGCAGTACTTC
TRBV5-6	NA	NA	TRBJ2-1	CASSTGWISYNEHFF	TGTGCCAGCAGCACGGGGTGGATTTCCTACAATGAGCACTTCTTC
TRBV11-2	NA	NA	TRBJ2-3	CVSTPSGTGSTDTQYF	TGTGTTAGCACCCCATCAGGGACGGGGAGCACAGATACGCAGTATTTT
TRBV9	few	NA	TRBJ2-1	CASSVQGGDEQFF	TGTGCCAGCAGCGTACAGGGGGGGGATGAGCAGTTCTTC
TRBV11-1	NA	TRBD2	TRBJ2-3	CASTYRTSSDTQYF	TGTGCCAGCACCTACAGGACTAGCTCAGATACGCAGTATTTT
TRBV28	NA	NA	TRBJ2-5	CASTDRRTSGETQYF	TGTGCCAGCACCGACAGAAGGACATCAGGGGAGACCCAGTACTTC
TRBV6-6	many	TRBD1	TRBJ1-1	CASSQDRGAFF	TGTGCCAGCAGTCAAGACAGGGGAGCTTTCTTT
TRBV6-6	NA	NA	TRBJ2-1	CASSYRHGEQLF	TGTGCCAGCAGTTACCGGCATGGTGAGCAGCTCTTC
TRBV11-1	NA	TRBD2	TRBJ2-2	CTSSLLARGELFF	TGTACTAGCAGCTTACTAGCGCGCGGGGAGCTGTTTTTT
TRBV11-2	NA	NA	TRBJ2-1	CANSPKRGREGQISYNEQFF	TGTGCCAACAGCCCCAAACGGGGGCGGGAAGGCCAAATTTCCTACAATGAGCAGTTCTTC
TRBV4-1	medium-sized	NA	TRBJ1-6	CASSQVQGLNSPLHF	TGCGCCAGCAGCCAAGTTCAGGGGCTGAATTCACCCCTCCACTTT
TRBV4-1	NA	TRBD2	TRBJ2-7	CASTFTSGYFSTYEQYF	TGCGCCAGCACCTTCACTAGCGGGTACTTTTCCACCTACGAACAGTACTTC
TRBV7-8	NA	NA	TRBJ2-1	CASSLGTMSSYNEQFF	TGTGCCAGCAGCTTAGGGACTATGAGCTCCTACAATGAGCAGTTCTTC
TRBV11-3	NA	NA	TRBJ2-1	CASSLEWAGWPMFF	TGTGCTAGCAGCTTAGAATGGGCTGGATGGCCGATGTTCTTC
TRBV7-9	NA	TRBD2	TRBJ2-2	CASSFPSGSNTGELFF	TGTGCCAGCAGCTTCCCTAGCGGATCTAACACCGGGGAGCTGTTTTTT
TRBV11-2	few	NA	TRBJ1-1	CASSTDSTEAFF	TGTGCCAGCAGCACAGATAGCACTGAAGCTTTCTTT
TRBV11-2	NA	NA	TRBJ2-7	CASRRSSYVQYF	TGTGCCAGCAGAAGGAGCTCCTACGTGCAGTACTTT
TRBV11-1	once	TRBD2	TRBJ2-3	CASSMGLAWTDTQYF	TGTGCCAGCAGCATGGGACTAGCGTGGACAGATACGCAGTATTTT
TRBV12-3/TRBV12-4	NA	NA	TRBJ2-2	CVSSRPLTNTGELFF	TGTGTCAGCAGCCGGCCGTTAACGAACACCGGGGAGCTGTTTTTT
TRBV11-2	NA	TRBD2	TRBJ2-2	CASNPRLAGINTGELFF	TGTGCCAGCAACCCCCGACTAGCGGGGATTAACACCGGGGAGCTGTTCTTT
TRBV12-3/TRBV12-4	many	TRBD1	TRBJ1-1	CASSLTGGNTEAFF	TGTGCCAGCAGTCTAACAGGGGGTAATACTGAAGCTTTCTTT
TRBV5-1	NA	NA	TRBJ2-1	CASSLMLNEGEQFF	TGCGCCAGCAGCTTGATGCTCAACGAGGGTGAGCAGTTCTTC
TRBV5-1	few	NA	TRBJ1-5	CASSLEGKDQPQHF	TGCGCCAGCAGCTTAGAGGGGAAGGATCAGCCCCAGCATTTT
TRBV29-1	NA	TRBD2	TRBJ2-7	CSVEKASGYEQYF	TGCAGCGTTGAAAAGGCTAGCGGTTACGAGCAGTACTTC
TRBV11-2	NA	NA	TRBJ2-7	CASGLFEGISDEQYF	TGTGCCAGCGGCTTGTTTGAGGGTATTTCTGACGAGCAGTACTTC
TRBV11-2	NA	NA	TRBJ2-7	CASSVTSGSLYEQCF	TGTGCCAGCAGCGTCACTAGTGGGAGCCTATACGAGCAGTGCTTC
TRBV14	many	TRBD1	TRBJ2-2	CASATTGAGELFF	TGTGCCAGCGCGACGACAGGGGCCGGGGAGCTGTTTTTT
TRBV6-1	NA	TRBD1	TRBJ1-5	CASTIWTGGVSNQPQHF	TGTGCCAGCACCATCTGGACAGGGGGCGTGAGCAATCAGCCCCAGCATTTT
TRBV11-2	NA	TRBD2	TRBJ2-3	CAISLGTSIQTDTQYF	TGTGCCATCAGCCTAGGGACTAGCATACAAACAGATACGCAGTATTTT
TRBV29-1	NA	NA	TRBJ2-1	CSGVGLNEQFF	TGCAGCGGGGTGGGCTTAAATGAGCAATTCTTC
TRBV6-1	many	NA	TRBJ2-1	CASSERAYAGPLQAQFF	TGTGCCAGCAGTGAAAGAGCTTACGCCGGGCCCCTTCAAGCTCAGTTCTTC
TRBV5-5	NA	NA	TRBJ2-4	CASSLGVDIQYF	TGTGCCAGCAGCTTGGGCGTGGACATTCAGTACTTC
TRBV11-2	many	TRBD2	TRBJ2-1	CASSSRTSVYNEQFF	TGTGCCAGCAGCTCCCGGACTAGCGTTTACAATGAGCAGTTCTTC
TRBV6-1	NA	TRBD1	TRBJ2-3	CASGGQQDTDTPYF	TGTGCCAGTGGGGGACAGCAGGACACAGATACGCCGTATTTT
TRBV7-9	NA	NA	TRBJ2-1	CASSPTPSSLSYEQFF	TGTGCCAGCAGCCCCACCCCCTCCTCACTATCCTACGAGCAGTTCTTC
TRBV11-1	NA	TRBD1	TRBJ1-2	CASSSGQYHGYTF	TGCGCCAGCAGCTCGGGACAGTATCATGGCTACACCTTC
TRBV12-3/TRBV12-4	once	TRBD1	TRBJ1-2	CASSSQGDRGPGYPF	TGTGCCAGCAGTTCCCAGGGGGACAGGGGGCCTGGCTACCCCTTC
TRBV4-1	NA	NA	TRBJ2-5	CASSHTFGDADQGTQYF	TGCGCCAGCAGCCACACCTTCGGGGACGCGGACCAAGGGACCCAGTACTTC
TRBV5-1	NA	NA	TRBJ2-5	CASSPAPKETQYF	TGCGCCAGCAGCCCAGCTCCGAAAGAGACCCAGTACTTC
TRBV7-9	NA	NA	TRBJ2-3	CASSTGLFTDTQYF	TGTGCCAGCAGCACCGGACTCTTCACAGATACGCAGTATTTT
TRBV27	NA	TRBD1	TRBJ2-7	CASNPWQGANEQYF	TGTGCCAGCAACCCCTGGCAGGGGGCAAACGAGCAGTACTTC
TRBV6-5	NA	NA	TRBJ2-2	CGSSLQNTGELFF	TGTGGCAGCAGTCTTCAGAACACCGGGGAGCTGTTTTTT
TRBV11-2	NA	TRBD2	TRBJ2-7	CTSSLEGGSSYEEYF	TGTACCAGCAGCTTAGAAGGCGGGAGCTCCTACGAGGAGTACTTC